What follows describes a single TCR beta chain. Its specificity is not known. Using RNA template, CDR3s of TCR alpha and beta were amplified with iRepertoire arm-PCR. Tissue mRNA or PBMC total RNA, roughly 100-400 ng, went into one-step reverse transcription and amplification. Each CDR3 protein is one row after TCRdb ran MiXCR on the multiplex PCR reads. The data show a few thousand distinct CDR3 sequences, 35% to 45% seen once. The ends were cut back, 5 bases at V and 0 bases at J, with 12 bases in the middle. Germline assignment: CDR1 SGHRS and CDR2 YFSETQ. The CDR3 spans 14 residues. The sample is drawn from a study of glioma-infiltrating T cells. Study results and limitations: Tissue-blood divergence was below expectation in non-neoplastic patients, above in gliomas. Only very few CDR3 sequences appeared in both tissue and blood.

The TCR comes from a human donor with low-grade glioma or glioblastoma, undergoing nonglioma brain surgery, or in good health (not recorded which). Sequencing was carried out using glioma tissue, nonneoplastic brain tissue, or PBMCs (not recorded which). The V gene is TRBV5-1, the J gene TRBJ2-7; D uncertain. DNA of the CDR3: TGCGCCAGCAGACTGACGGCTAGCTCCTACGAGCAGTACTTC. It is translated as CASRLTASSYEQYF.